The clone carrying this T cell receptor (beta chain) was detected a few times. Its antigen is unknown. Then a second PCR, running about 6 to 11 cycles, was carried out with a sample-barcoded 5' primer and a J-beta primer mix. Carrying 12 random nucleotides, a template-switch adaptor labeled each individual cDNA molecule. MiXCR, applied by TCRdb to the 5' RACE reads, yields one record per CDR3 protein. The data hold over a million distinct CDR3 sequences, with 40% to 55% observed a single time. The germline V gene has CDR1 SGHTA and CDR2 FQGTGA. The CDR3 totals 13 residues. Trimming removed 5 bases at V and 7 bases at J, with 12 bases between. The sample belongs to a study of blood T cells in healthy people across ages. General study results and limits: Those diversity estimates obtained from one million T cells were thought to be underestimates. Older age went with lower TCR beta diversity per million T cells, in a roughly linear way.

The receptor's source is an older woman in good health. The chain has TRBV7-3 and TRBJ2-1; D remains unclear. The sequencing input was blood. CDR3 residues: CASSKTLSNEQFF. CDR3 sequence (DNA): TGTGCCAGCAGCAAGACATTATCGAATGAGCAGTTCTTC.